Shown below are 6 T cell receptor beta chains from a single sample sequenced in a study of CD8 T cells in Susac syndrome. Random hexamers primed reverse transcription of about 0.45 to 1 ug RNA. Each CDR3 protein gets one entry after TCRdb re-called the immunoSEQ multiplex PCR reads with MiXCR. The data show about 210,000 distinct CDR3 sequences, less than 95% seen once. The specimen sequenced was CD4+ T cells from PBMCs. The receptors were sampled from a human donor with Susac syndrome.

CDR3 DNA: TGCAGCGTTGAATTGTGGACTAGCGGTACTAACAATGAGCAGTTCTTC. This sequence encodes CSVELWTSGTNNEQFF. The rearrangement uses TRBV29-1 and TRBJ2-1; the match to TRBD2 covers 10 bases. The CDR3 is 16 amino acids. CDR1 is SQVTM and CDR2 is ANQGSEA in the germline V gene. Unmatched junction bases numbered 9, after V lost 2 bases and J lost 5 bases.

V usage is TRBV15 and J usage is TRBJ2-1; unclear D gene. Germline loops: CDR1 LNHNV, CDR2 YYDKDF (reference sequence). V was clipped by 5 bases and J by 8 bases, with 10 bases between them. This CDR3 comprises 12 residues. CDR3 DNA: TGTGCCACCAGCCCCCAGAGCGATGAGCAGTTCTTC. Its protein product is CATSPQSDEQFF.

The V gene is TRBV20-1, the J gene TRBJ2-2; 9 positions agree with TRBD1. The CDR3 loop spans 14 amino acids. The germline CDR1 and CDR2 sequences are DFQATT and SNEGSKA (reference sequence). Trimming removed 6 bases from V and 5 bases from J; junction bases left unmatched: 7. This chain's CDR3 is CSAPDRGRTGELFF. The CDR3 DNA is TGCAGTGCACCGGACAGGGGTAGGACCGGGGAGCTGTTTTTT.

This sequence joins TRBV20-1 and TRBJ1-2; D remains unclear. From germline, CDR1 is DFQATT and CDR2 SNEGSKA (reference sequence). This CDR3 region has 15 residues. Trimming took off 8 bases at V and 5 bases at J, with 24 bases between the two ends. The CDR3 here is CSKLLTVNGEYGYTF. Written as DNA, the CDR3 is TGCAGTAAATTGTTAACAGTTAACGGGGAATATGGCTACACCTTC.

V and J are TRBV30 and TRBJ2-7; 9 bases align to TRBD2. CDR1 is GTSNPN, CDR2 SVGIG, per germline (reference sequence). The ends lost 0 bases at V and 5 bases at J; junction bases unmatched: 5. The CDR3 sequence is 14 residues long. The CDR3: CAWSVGGGADEQYF. The CDR3 DNA is TGTGCCTGGAGTGTCGGCGGGGGGGCGGACGAGCAGTACTTC.

This chain joins TRBV7-2 and TRBJ1-2; TRBD1 might be the D (6 bases). CDR3 length equals 13 residues. The germline gives CDR1 SGHTA, CDR2 FQGNSA. Trimming left V 3 bases short and J 6 bases short, with 11 bases between. The CDR3 DNA sequence: TGTGCCAGCAGCTTGGGAGGGGGGGATGGCTACACCTTC. Its translation is CASSLGGGDGYTF.